The clone carrying this T cell receptor beta chain was observed at least ten times. Its antigen is undetermined. TCR beta CDR3 sequences were amplified from RNA transcripts. When the TCR CDR3 underwent first-round RT-PCR, the HTBI primer set was used. TCRdb passed the multiplex PCR reads through MiXCR, listing each CDR3 protein once. Of around 520,000 distinct CDR3 sequences in the sample, about 15% were seen once. This sample stems from a study of T cells in Graves' hyperthyroidism and ophthalmopathy. At the level of the study: Staff took peripheral blood when the initial diagnosis was made, before any treatment began.

Germline V CDR1 and CDR2: KGHSH, LQKENI. The CDR3 is 14 residues long. V dropped 4 bases and J dropped 5 bases, with 11 bases sitting between them. Overall study results and limits: Progression to ophthalmopathy was predicted a median of roughly 6.8 months early.

Sample: blood. V and J are TRBV18 and TRBJ2-2; D may match TRBD1 or TRBD2 (5 bases each). The sequence was collected from a woman between 40 and 50 years old with Graves' hyperthyroidism. CDR3 in DNA: TGTGCCAGCTCACGGGACCAAACAACCGGGGAGCTGTTTTTT. It translates to CASSRDQTTGELFF.